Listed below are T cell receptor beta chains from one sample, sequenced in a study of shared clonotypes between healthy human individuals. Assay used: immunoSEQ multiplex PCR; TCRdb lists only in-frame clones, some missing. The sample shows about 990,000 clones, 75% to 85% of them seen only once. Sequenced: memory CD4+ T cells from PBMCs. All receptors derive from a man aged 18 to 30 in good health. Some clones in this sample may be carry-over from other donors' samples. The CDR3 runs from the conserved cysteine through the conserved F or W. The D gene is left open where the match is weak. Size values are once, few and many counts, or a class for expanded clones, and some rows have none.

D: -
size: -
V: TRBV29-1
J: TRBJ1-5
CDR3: CSVEVSSDQPQHF
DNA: TGCAGCGTTGAAGTCTCCTCGGACCAGCCCCAGCATTTT

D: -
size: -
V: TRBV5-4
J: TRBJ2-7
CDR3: CASSQPNGTLSYEQYF
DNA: TGCGCCAGCAGCCAGCCCAACGGGACGTTGAGCTACGAGCAGTACTTC

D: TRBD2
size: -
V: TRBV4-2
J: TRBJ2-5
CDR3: CASSRSGRDSQETQYF
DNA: TGTGCCAGCAGCCGTAGCGGGAGGGACTCTCAAGAGACCCAGTACTTC

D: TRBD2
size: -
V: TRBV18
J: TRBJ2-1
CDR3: CASSPGLADYNEQFF
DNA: TGTGCCAGCTCACCAGGGCTAGCGGATTACAATGAGCAGTTCTTC

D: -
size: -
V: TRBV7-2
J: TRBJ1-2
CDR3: CASSWGLGEGKYYGYTF
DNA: TGTGCCAGCAGCTGGGGACTGGGGGAGGGCAAATACTATGGCTACACCTTC

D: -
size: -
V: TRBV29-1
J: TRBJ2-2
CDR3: CSAYGALTNTGELFF
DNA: TGCAGCGCCTATGGGGCCCTAACAAACACCGGGGAGCTGTTTTTT

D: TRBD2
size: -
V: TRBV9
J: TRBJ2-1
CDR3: CASSVSGGDPNEQFF
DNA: TGTGCCAGCAGCGTGAGCGGGGGCGACCCCAATGAGCAGTTCTTC

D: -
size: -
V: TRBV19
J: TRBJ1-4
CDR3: CASSGPLNEKLFF
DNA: TGTGCCAGTAGCGGGCCCCTCAATGAAAAACTGTTTTTT

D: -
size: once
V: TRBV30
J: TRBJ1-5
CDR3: CAWSVGGLDQPQHF
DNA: TGTGCCTGGAGTGTAGGAGGGTTAGATCAGCCCCAGCATTTT

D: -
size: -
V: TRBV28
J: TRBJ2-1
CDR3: CASRIGNNEQFF
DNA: TGTGCCAGCAGAATCGGGAACAATGAGCAGTTCTTC

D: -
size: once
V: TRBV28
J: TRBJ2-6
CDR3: CASSSPSGSGANVLTF
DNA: TGTGCCAGCAGTTCCCCCTCGGGCTCTGGGGCCAACGTCCTGACTTTC

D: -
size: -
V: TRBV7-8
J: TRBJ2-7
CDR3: CASSLGPGYEQYF
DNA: TGTGCCAGCAGCTTAGGCCCGGGATACGAGCAGTACTTC